This entry lists 28 T cell receptor beta chains sequenced from one sample in a study of T cell changes during pregnancy in multiple sclerosis. Assay used: immunoSEQ multiplex PCR; TCRdb lists only in-frame clones, some missing. Seen here are about 92,000 clones, around 92% observed once, and the top ten hold 2.6%. Material: peripheral blood, obtained in the first trimester of pregnancy. The source of these receptors is a female donor with multiple sclerosis, enrolled in a pregnancy study.

The V gene is TRBV15, the J gene TRBJ1-5; 9 bases fit TRBD1. This CDR3 has 15 residues. CDR1 LNHNV and CDR2 YYDKDF come from the germline V gene (reference sequence). The J segment lost 4 bases and the V segment lost 3 bases, leaving 4 bases of the junction unmatched. CDR3 nucleotides: TGTGCCACCAGCAGTGATGACAGGGGGAATCAGCCCCAGCATTTT. Translating gives CATSSDDRGNQPQHF.

The chain joins TRBV28 to TRBJ2-2, with 11 bases aligning to TRBD1. V was pared by 0 bases and J by 6 bases, with 6 bases of the junction left unmatched. CDR1 is MDHEN and CDR2 is SYDVKM in the germline V gene. This CDR3 is 17 amino acids long. CDR3: CASSLWSGQGVAGELFF. CDR3 DNA sequence: TGTGCCAGCAGTTTATGGTCGGGACAGGGGGTGGCCGGGGAGCTGTTTTTT.

This CDR3 reads CASSPGQGSTTYYEQYF. The CDR3 DNA reads TGTGCCAGCAGTCCCGGACAGGGCTCGACAACCTACTACGAGCAGTACTTC. V gene TRBV27 combines with J gene TRBJ2-7, with 8 bases fitting TRBD1. CDR1 and CDR2 from the germline V gene are MNHEY and SMNVEV (reference sequence). The CDR3 has 17 amino acids. V shed 5 bases and J 3 bases; nucleotides not matched to a gene: 15.

Comments on this clone: The sample carries other DNA sequences with the same CDR3. This chain links TRBV4-2 with TRBJ1-3; TRBD1 is a possible D gene (5 bases). Trimming took 1 base from V and 0 from J, leaving 16 bases between them. Germline CDR1 LGHNA, CDR2 YNFKEQ. The CDR3 loop spans 18 amino acids. CDR3 DNA: TGTGCCAGCAGCCAAGTGGGAGGGGCCGGGGACTCTGGAAACACCATATATTTT. The encoded protein is CASSQVGGAGDSGNTIYF.

The gene calls are TRBV28 and TRBJ1-2; the match to TRBD1 covers 8 bases. V dropped 2 bases and J dropped 7; count of bases not matched to a gene: 6. CDR1 is MDHEN, CDR2 SYDVKM, per germline. This CDR3 spans 14 amino acids. The CDR3 nucleotides read TGTGCCAGCAGTTTAGACGGGACAGGCTTTGGCTACACCTTC. Its protein product is CASSLDGTGFGYTF.

J is TRBJ2-3 and V is TRBV9; D perhaps matches TRBD2 (5 bases). Germline-derived CDR1 and CDR2 are SGDLS and YYNGEE. Trimming left V 4 bases short and J 2 bases short, with 8 bases between. The CDR3 runs 13 residues. CDR3 DNA: TGTGCCAGCAGCCCCGACTACACAGATACGCAGTATTTT. It is translated as CASSPDYTDTQYF.

This chain uses TRBV7-2 with TRBJ2-3; D is unclear. Germline V gives CDR1 SGHTA, CDR2 FQGNSA. V dropped 0 bases and J dropped 5 bases, with 6 bases sitting between them. The CDR3 length is 13 residues. Here the CDR3 DNA reads TGTGCCAGCAGCTTAGCCCTAGGAGATACGCAGTATTTT. Its protein product is CASSLALGDTQYF.

The gene calls are TRBV12-2 and TRBJ1-2. TRBV12-2 is an annotated pseudogene. There are 14 residues in the CDR3. DNA of the CDR3: TGTGCAAGTCGCTTACGCCGGGACTTTTATGGCTACACCTTC. This gives the protein CASRLRRDFYGYTF.

V is TRBV27 and J is TRBJ2-1; 10 bases align to TRBD2. CDR1 MNHEY and CDR2 SMNVEV come from the germline V gene (reference sequence). The V gene end was trimmed by 9 bases and the J gene end by 8 bases; junction bases not matched to a gene: 16. The CDR3 runs to 16 residues. CDR3 amino acids: CASISSGLAILDEQFF. DNA of the CDR3: TGTGCCAGTATCTCCTCGGGACTAGCGATATTAGATGAGCAGTTCTTC.

This clone was observed a handful of times. The chain has TRBV18 and TRBJ2-7; 8 nucleotides align to TRBD2. The V segment lost 5 bases and the J segment 6 bases; nucleotides outside the gene matches: 6. This CDR3 comprises 13 residues. Germline loops: CDR1 KGHSH, CDR2 LQKENI. CDR3 amino acids: CASSGGLGFEQYF. In DNA, the CDR3 is TGTGCCAGCTCAGGGGGACTAGGTTTCGAGCAGTACTTC.

This clone was recorded once. V gene TRBV6-4 combines with J gene TRBJ2-1, with a tentative D call TRBD1 (6 bases). The V end lost 4 bases, the J end lost 1 base, and 11 bases lay between the germline ends. The CDR3 is 15 amino acids. Germline V lookup: CDR1 MRHNA, CDR2 SNTAGT. The CDR3 DNA sequence: TGTGCCAGCAGTGTACAGGGAAATTCCTACAATGAGCAGTTCTTC. This sequence encodes CASSVQGNSYNEQFF.

V usage is TRBV10-3 and J usage is TRBJ2-7; D remains unclear. Germline V CDR1 and CDR2: ENHRY, SYGVKD. The CDR3 is 13 residues long. V lost 2 bases, J lost 3 bases, and 8 bases lay in between. The CDR3 protein is CAISEVVFYEQYF. CDR3 DNA: TGTGCCATCAGTGAGGTAGTGTTCTACGAGCAGTACTTC.

This clone was picked up one time. The chain recombines TRBV28 with TRBJ1-1, with TRBD1 matching over 9 bases. CDR1 is MDHEN, CDR2 SYDVKM, per germline. The trim removed 2 bases at V and 6 bases at J, leaving 4 bases unmatched. CDR3 length: 14 residues. In nucleotides, the CDR3 is TGTGCCAGCAGTTTAAACAGGGGGCGCGCTGAAGCTTTCTTT. It encodes CASSLNRGRAEAFF. Full variable domain (rest looked up from reference TRBV28 and TRBJ1-1): DVKVTQSSRYLVKRTGEKVFLECVQDMDHENMFWYRQDPGLGLRLIYFSYDVKMKEKGDIPEGYSVSREKKERFSLILESASTNQTSMYLCASSLNRGRAEAFFGQGTRLTVV.

The gene calls are TRBV7-6 and TRBJ2-1; 14 positions match TRBD2. Germline CDR1 is SGHVS and CDR2 is FNYEAQ. CDR3 length: 19 amino acids. The J segment lost 0 bases and the V segment lost 3 bases, leaving 7 bases of the junction unmatched. Here the CDR3 DNA reads TGTGCCAGCAGCTTTAGGGGGACTAGCGGGAGCAGCTCCTACAATGAGCAGTTCTTC. Protein: CASSFRGTSGSSSYNEQFF.

This clone occurred once. The chain employs TRBV30 and TRBJ1-5; the D is unclear. Germline lookup yields CDR1 GTSNPN and CDR2 SVGIG (reference sequence). The CDR3 is 14 residues long. Trimming removed 4 bases at V and 2 bases at J, with 12 bases between. CDR3 nucleotide sequence: TGTGCCTGGAATGTGGGAGCCGGCAATCAGCCCCAGCATTTT. It encodes CAWNVGAGNQPQHF.

This chain links TRBV7-2 with TRBJ2-2, with 8 bases fitting TRBD2. The V gene's germline CDR1 is SGHTA and CDR2 FQGNSA. CDR3 length: 15 amino acids. Trimming took 3 bases from V and 4 from J; bases not matched to a gene: 4. As DNA, the CDR3 is TGTGCCAGCAGCTTTCCACGGGGGGGCACCGGGGAGCTGTTTTTT. The encoded protein is CASSFPRGGTGELFF.

The CDR3 nucleotides read TGTGCCACCAGCAGTGCGGGAGCCGCAATCGATGAGCAGTTCTTC. The encoded protein is CATSSAGAAIDEQFF. The genes are TRBV15 and TRBJ2-1, with 7 bases aligning to TRBD2. CDR3 length: 15 residues. Looked up from germline, CDR1 is LNHNV and CDR2 is YYDKDF (reference sequence). V lost 3 bases to trimming and J lost 8 bases; unmatched junction nucleotides: 10.

The chain employs TRBV6-1 and TRBJ2-5; 9 bases are shared with TRBD2. With V trimmed by 2 bases and J by 1 base, 5 bases remained unmatched. CDR3 length equals 16 residues. Per the germline V gene, CDR1 is MNHNS and CDR2 is SASEGT. CDR3 bases: TGTGCCAGCAGTGAACTGGCGGGAGGGCCCCAAGAGACCCAGTACTTC. This codes for CASSELAGGPQETQYF.

The rearrangement uses TRBV2 and TRBJ2-2; 11 bases align to TRBD2. Germline CDR1 SNHLY, CDR2 FYNNEI. V shed 4 bases, J shed 1 base, and the junction held 5 bases outside the gene matches. The CDR3 has 17 amino acids. This CDR3 is CASSAVGLAVNTGELFF. As DNA, the CDR3 is TGTGCCAGCAGTGCCGTGGGACTAGCGGTGAACACCGGGGAGCTGTTTTTT.

The chain uses TRBV6-5 and TRBJ2-1; maybe TRBD2 (6 bases). Germline CDR1 MNHEY, CDR2 SVGAGI. Deletions cut 2 bases from V and 6 bases from J, with 17 bases between. The CDR3 spans 16 residues. This CDR3 reads CASSYVLSGSSNEQFF. CDR3 in DNA: TGTGCCAGCAGTTACGTTCTTTCCGGGAGTAGCAATGAGCAGTTCTTC.

The chain combines TRBV7-8 with TRBJ2-7, with 9 bases aligning to TRBD2. J lost 3 bases, V lost 1 base, and 4 bases had no gene match. The germline gives CDR1 SGHVS, CDR2 FQNEAQ. The CDR3 runs to 15 residues. The CDR3 DNA follows: TGTGCCAGCAGCTTAGGTGGTAGCGGGAGCTACGAGCAGTACTTC. This gives the protein CASSLGGSGSYEQYF.

Points on this clone: An end of the junction differs from the germline gene, which may be a read error. The chain employs TRBV7-7 and TRBJ2-7, with 9 bases fitting TRBD2. In germline, CDR1 is SSHAT, CDR2 FNYEAQ (reference sequence). The CDR3 covers 14 residues. CDR3: CASSLAGDFYEQYF. The DNA for the CDR3 is TGTGCTAGCAGCTTAGCGGGAGACTTCTACGAGCAGTACTTC.

The V gene is TRBV6-1, the J gene TRBJ2-3, with D possibly TRBD2 on 6 matching bases. Germline V gene sequence: CDR1 MNHNS, CDR2 SASEGT. V dropped 8 bases and J dropped 0 bases, with 12 bases sitting between them. The CDR3 extends over 14 amino acids. CDR3 residues: CASGGWTSTDTQYF. Here the CDR3 DNA reads TGTGCCAGCGGGGGGTGGACAAGCACAGATACGCAGTATTTT.

The rearrangement joins TRBV28 to TRBJ1-1; 10 nucleotides align to TRBD1. Trimming at V came to 5 bases and at J to 2 bases, leaving 2 bases not matched to a gene. Germline CDR1 and CDR2: MDHEN and SYDVKM. The CDR3 covers 14 residues. The CDR3 spells CASSDRGLNTEAFF. The DNA of the CDR3 is TGTGCCAGCAGTGACAGGGGGCTCAACACTGAAGCTTTCTTT.

The chain is built from TRBV5-3 and TRBJ2-7; D gene ambiguous. TRBV5-3 is recorded as an ORF, its role being uncertain. Trimming shortened V by 1 base and J by 5 bases, and 13 bases separated the two germline ends. The CDR3 contains 14 residues. Written as DNA, the CDR3 is TGTGCCAGAAGCTTGATTTTTCGGGTCAACGAGCAGTACTTC. It is translated as CARSLIFRVNEQYF.

This clone was picked up one time. V and J are TRBV11-2 and TRBJ2-1; tentative D call: TRBD1 (5 bases). V was pared by 4 bases and J by 0 bases, with 13 bases between. The germline CDR1 and CDR2 sequences are SGHAT and FQNNGV. The CDR3 spans 16 residues. As DNA, the CDR3 is TGTGCCAGCAGCTCGCAGGGAACCAGCTCCTACAATGAGCAGTTCTTC. It specifies CASSSQGTSSYNEQFF. Full variable domain (missing parts from reference TRBV11-2 and TRBJ2-1): EAGVAQSPRYKIIEKRQSVAFWCNPISGHATLYWYQQILGQGPKLLIQFQNNGVVDDSQLPKDRFSAERLKGVDSTLKIQPAKLEDSAVYLCASSSQGTSSYNEQFFGPGTRLTVL.

V usage is TRBV4-2 and J usage is TRBJ1-4, with TRBD1 matching 8 bases. Germline CDR1 and CDR2: LGHNA and YNFKEQ. The CDR3 consists of 15 residues. Losses at the gene ends were 1 base for V and 7 bases for J; bases not matched to a gene: 5. The CDR3 region is CASSQAGTGAEKLFF. CDR3 bases: TGTGCCAGCAGCCAAGCGGGGACAGGTGCTGAAAAACTGTTTTTT.

The J gene is TRBJ2-3, the V gene TRBV7-9, with D tentatively TRBD1 (5 bases). This CDR3 region has 16 residues. The V end lost 5 bases, the J end lost 0 bases, and 15 bases lay between the germline ends. CDR1 is SEHNR and CDR2 is FQNEAQ in the germline V gene (reference sequence). CDR3 bases: TGTGCCAGCAGCCCGAGTCAGGGAACTAGCACAGATACGCAGTATTTT. This codes for CASSPSQGTSTDTQYF. Filled out from reference TRBV7-9 and TRBJ2-3, the complete variable domain reads DTGVSQNPRHKITKRGQNVTFRCDPISEHNRLYWYRQTLGQGPEFLTYFQNEAQLEKSRLLSDRFSAERPKGSFSTLEIQRTEQGDSAMYLCASSPSQGTSTDTQYFGPGTRLTVL.